The following is a T cell receptor (beta chain) sequence with its context. Its antigen is currently unknown. In germline, CDR1 is MNHEY, CDR2 SMNVEV (reference sequence). This CDR3 spans 16 amino acids. The J segment lost 4 bases and the V segment lost 3 bases, leaving 7 bases of the junction unmatched. This specimen belongs to a study of CD8 T cells in ankylosing spondylitis. Whole-study results and caveats: A motif of 7 or 8 highly homologous TCR beta variants was seen as apparently characteristic of ankylosing spondylitis blood.

TCRdb reprocessed the 5' RACE reads via MiXCR and lists one record per CDR3 protein. This repertoire shows about 130,000 distinct CDR3 sequences, 17% found once; its top ten account for 25% to 40%. This sequence was found in a male donor with ankylosing spondylitis. This rearrangement joins TRBV27 to TRBJ2-7; 12 bases map to TRBD2. The specimen sequenced was blood, either unsorted or a sorted T cell fraction (not recorded which). The CDR3 nucleotides read TGTGCCAGCAGTTTCTATCTAGCGGGAGGGATTTACGAGCAGTACTTC. The encoded protein is CASSFYLAGGIYEQYF.